A selection of T cell receptor beta chains follows, all from one sample in a study of T cell changes during pregnancy in multiple sclerosis. TCRdb's table, derived via immunoSEQ multiplex PCR, lists solely in-frame clones and lacks some. Of roughly 12,000 clones in the sample, approximately 90% were seen once. Sequenced here: CD8+ T cells from peripheral blood mononuclear cells, sampled in the second trimester of pregnancy. These receptors originate from a female donor in good health, enrolled as a control in a pregnancy study. CDR3s include the opening cysteine and the closing phenylalanine or tryptophan. The D gene is left open where the match is weak. Expanded clones get a size class; other rows say once, few or many, or leave the size out.

J gene | V gene | clone size | CDR3 length | D gene | CDR3 DNA | CDR3 protein
TRBJ2-5 | TRBV9 | - | 13 | - | TGTGCCAGCAGCGCGACTAGAGGAGAGACCCAGTACTTC | CASSATRGETQYF
TRBJ2-1 | TRBV19 | - | 13 | TRBD2 | TGTGCCACGCGACTAGCGGGAGAAGGGGAGCAGTTCTTC | CATRLAGEGEQFF
TRBJ2-1 | TRBV15 | - | 18 | TRBD2 | TGTGCCACCAGCAGAGATTTCGTAACTAGCGGGAAACACAATGAGCAGTTCTTC | CATSRDFVTSGKHNEQFF
TRBJ2-1 | TRBV5-1 | few | 15 | TRBD2 | TGCGCCAGCAGCTTGGATAGCGGGAGCGACAATGAGCAGTTCTTC | CASSLDSGSDNEQFF
TRBJ2-1 | TRBV4-2 | - | 15 | - | TGTGCCAGCAGCCAAGAGTCGGGTTCCTACAATGAGCAGTTCTTC | CASSQESGSYNEQFF
TRBJ2-3 | TRBV9 | - | 14 | TRBD1 | TGTGCCAGCAGCGTAGGGGACAGTCCAGATACGCAGTATTTT | CASSVGDSPDTQYF
TRBJ2-2 | TRBV27 | once | 15 | TRBD1 | TGTGCCAGCAGTTTTTGGCAGGGGGCCGGCGGGGAGCTGTTTTTT | CASSFWQGAGGELFF
TRBJ2-7 | TRBV7-8 | - | 16 | - | TGTGCCAGCAGCTTACTTACCGGGGAGGTAGTGTACGAGCAGTACTTC | CASSLLTGEVVYEQYF
TRBJ2-5 | TRBV5-8 | - | 14 | - | TGTGCCAGCAGCTTAGGGACTGCCAGGGAGACCCAGTACTTC | CASSLGTARETQYF
TRBJ1-1 | TRBV18 | - | 12 | - | TGTGCCAGCACGGCCGGGGGGACTGAAGCTTTCTTT | CASTAGGTEAFF
TRBJ2-7 | TRBV6-1 | - | 15 | TRBD1 | TGTGCCAGCAGTACCGGGACAGGAGAGCCCTACGAGCAGTACTTC | CASSTGTGEPYEQYF
TRBJ2-2 | TRBV6-5 | - | 13 | TRBD2 | TGTGGGACTAGCGGGAGTGTCGCCGGGGAGCTGTTTTTT | CGTSGSVAGELFF
TRBJ1-1 | TRBV30 | - | 14 | TRBD1 | TGTGCCTGGACCCCTGGGACAGGAATGACTGAAGCTTTCTTT | CAWTPGTGMTEAFF
TRBJ1-4 | TRBV23-1 | few | 16 | - | TGCGCCAGCAGTTGTGTTGAGCGGGTCGTAGGGGAAAAACTGTTTTTT | CASSCVERVVGEKLFF
TRBJ2-7 | TRBV4-1 | - | 15 | TRBD2 | TGCGCCAGCAGCCCGTTAGCGGGAGGGCGCGGCGAGCAGTACTTC | CASSPLAGGRGEQYF
TRBJ1-1 | TRBV7-9 | - | 12 | - | TGTGCCAGCAGAGACAGGTACACTGAAGCTTTCTTT | CASRDRYTEAFF
TRBJ1-1 | TRBV30 | - | 11 | - | TGTGCCTGGAGTGTACTCGGTGAAGCTTTCTTT | CAWSVLGEAFF
TRBJ1-2 | TRBV30 | - | 11 | - | TGTGCCTGGATCGGGGGGGCTCGGGCCACCTTC | CAWIGGARATF
TRBJ1-1 | TRBV27 | - | 13 | - | TGTGCCAGCAGTTTGGGGCCGAACACTGAAGCTTTCTTT | CASSLGPNTEAFF
TRBJ2-5 | TRBV4-3 | - | 16 | TRBD2 | TGCGCCAGCAGCCCGGGACTAGCGGGGCTGGGGGAGACCCAGTACTTC | CASSPGLAGLGETQYF
TRBJ1-1 | TRBV5-1 | medium-sized | 15 | - | TGCGCCAGCAGCCTGGGGGCCTCGTGGAACACTGAAGCTTTCTTT | CASSLGASWNTEAFF
TRBJ2-7 | TRBV6-1 | - | 15 | - | TGTGCCAGCAGTGAAACACCAGGGATTATCTACGAGCAGTACTTC | CASSETPGIIYEQYF
TRBJ1-1 | TRBV4-3 | - | 14 | - | TGCGCCAGCAGCCTACGGGGGGGGGACACTGAAGCTTTCTTT | CASSLRGGDTEAFF
TRBJ1-2 | TRBV6-6 | - | 15 | - | TGTGCCAGCAGTTACTCCCCCGCCAGGATCGATGGCTACACCTTC | CASSYSPARIDGYTF
TRBJ1-1 | TRBV19 | - | 17 | TRBD1 | TGTGCCAGTAGTATCGACACCCAGACAGGGCTTTCCACTGAAGCTTTCTTT | CASSIDTQTGLSTEAFF
TRBJ2-1 | TRBV30 | - | 14 | TRBD2 | TGTGCCTGGAGTCCGGGACTAGGGGGCAATGAGCAGTTCTTC | CAWSPGLGGNEQFF
TRBJ1-5 | TRBV6-6 | - | 14 | TRBD1 | TGTGCCAGCAGCCCTACAGGGGGCCTTCAGCCCCAGCATTTT | CASSPTGGLQPQHF
TRBJ2-1 | TRBV14 | - | 14 | TRBD2 | TGTGCCAGCAGCCATTTGTCTAGCGGGAGGGAGCAGTTCTTC | CASSHLSSGREQFF
TRBJ1-2 | TRBV5-1 | - | 13 | - | TGCGCCAGCAGTTCTGACAGCCACTATGGCTACACCTTC | CASSSDSHYGYTF
TRBJ2-5 | TRBV30 | - | 16 | TRBD1 | TGTGCCTGGAGTGAATTTGGACAGGATTTCATGGGGACCCAGTACTTC | CAWSEFGQDFMGTQYF
TRBJ2-7 | TRBV5-4 | - | 12 | - | TGTGCCAGCAGCCTAGACAGGTACGAGCAGTACTTC | CASSLDRYEQYF
TRBJ2-1 | TRBV27 | - | 15 | - | TGTGCCAGCAGAACTGACAGATCTAGCGTCAATGAGCAGTTCTTC | CASRTDRSSVNEQFF
TRBJ2-3 | TRBV2 | - | 15 | TRBD2 | TGTGCCAGCAGGTGGACTAGGGTGGAGACAGATACGCAGTATTTT | CASRWTRVETDTQYF
TRBJ2-3 | TRBV19 | - | 16 | TRBD2 | TGTGCCAGTGCGATGCCCTCTAGCGGGGGGGCGCATACGCAGTATTTT | CASAMPSSGGAHTQYF
TRBJ1-1 | TRBV25-1 | - | 14 | - | TGTGCCAGCAGTAGGGGCGGGGGGAACACTGAAGCTTTCTTT | CASSRGGGNTEAFF
TRBJ2-3 | TRBV6-5 | - | 14 | - | TGTGCCAGCAGTTACGGGGCAGGGATGAATACGCAGTATTTT | CASSYGAGMNTQYF
TRBJ2-1 | TRBV7-9 | - | 14 | TRBD1 | TGTGCCAGCAAACGGACAGGAGACACGAATGAGCAGTTCTTC | CASKRTGDTNEQFF
TRBJ2-7 | TRBV6-1 | - | 14 | - | TGTGCCAGCAGTGAATACCCCAGCTCCTACGAGCAGTACTTC | CASSEYPSSYEQYF
TRBJ1-2 | TRBV13 | - | 16 | - | TGTGCCAGCACCTTAGGGGGGGCGGAAGGTAACTATGGCTACACCTTC | CASTLGGAEGNYGYTF
TRBJ1-1 | TRBV7-9 | - | 15 | - | TGTGCCAGCAGCTTATTCTTCGGGGGGAACACTGAAGCTTTCTTT | CASSLFFGGNTEAFF
TRBJ1-1 | TRBV15 | - | 11 | - | TGTGCCACCAGCCAGGGGACTGAAGCTTTCTTT | CATSQGTEAFF
TRBJ2-2 | TRBV7-9 | - | 17 | - | TGTGCCAGCAGCTTCCCGAGGGCGGGACGGAACACCGGGGAGCTGTTTTTT | CASSFPRAGRNTGELFF
TRBJ1-6 | TRBV19 | - | 15 | - | TGTGCCAGTAGTATTCAGGGCGCCTATAATTCACCCCTCCACTTT | CASSIQGAYNSPLHF
TRBJ1-4 | TRBV7-2 | - | 15 | - | TGTGCCAGCAGCCCCCTATCCCGGACTAATGAAAAACTGTTTTTT | CASSPLSRTNEKLFF
TRBJ1-5 | TRBV2 | - | 15 | TRBD1 | TGTGCCAGCAGTCCAGGACAGGGTGGACCTCAGCCCCAGCATTTT | CASSPGQGGPQPQHF
TRBJ2-7 | TRBV7-6 | - | 16 | - | TGTGCCAGCAGCCCGGGGGACAGCCAGGGCGCCTACGAGCAGTACTTC | CASSPGDSQGAYEQYF
TRBJ2-7 | TRBV5-6 | - | 13 | - | TGTGCCAGCAGCTTGGGCCGGGTCTACGAGCAGTACTTC | CASSLGRVYEQYF
TRBJ2-5 | TRBV13 | - | 13 | - | TGTGCCAGCAGCTTAGAATCGGGGGAGACCCAGTACTTC | CASSLESGETQYF
TRBJ2-1 | TRBV7-6 | - | 16 | TRBD2 | TGTGCCAGCAGCTTAGGACTAGCGGGGGGAGACAATGAGCAGTTCTTC | CASSLGLAGGDNEQFF
TRBJ2-3 | TRBV5-1 | medium-sized | 15 | TRBD2 | TGCGCCAGCAGCCCGGTCAAGCGGGACACAGATACGCAGTATTTT | CASSPVKRDTDTQYF
TRBJ2-7 | TRBV27 | - | 14 | TRBD2 | TGTGCCAGCAGGTTAGCGGGGGGGGCCTACGAGCAGTACTTC | CASRLAGGAYEQYF
TRBJ1-1 | TRBV7-9 | - | 15 | - | TGTGCCAGCAGCTTAGCCCGGGGTATGAACACTGAAGCTTTCTTT | CASSLARGMNTEAFF
TRBJ1-5 | TRBV7-9 | - | 17 | - | TGTGCCAGCAGCCAGACGCTAGGGGGGGTCTCCCACCAGCCCCAGCATTTT | CASSQTLGGVSHQPQHF
TRBJ2-1 | TRBV6-4 | few | 15 | TRBD2 | TGTGCCAGCAGTGACTCTAGCGGGAGTTACAATGAGCAGTTCTTC | CASSDSSGSYNEQFF
TRBJ1-1 | TRBV9 | - | 14 | TRBD1 | TGTGCCAGCAGCGAAGACAGGGGTGGCACTGAAGCTTTCTTT | CASSEDRGGTEAFF
TRBJ2-1 | TRBV7-2 | few | 14 | TRBD2 | TGTGCCAGCAGCTTACTAGCGGGAGGGGATGAGCAGTTCTTC | CASSLLAGGDEQFF
TRBJ2-1 | TRBV27 | - | 15 | - | TGTGCCAGCAGTTTATCGGCAGGGGGGATCGATGAGCAGTTCTTC | CASSLSAGGIDEQFF